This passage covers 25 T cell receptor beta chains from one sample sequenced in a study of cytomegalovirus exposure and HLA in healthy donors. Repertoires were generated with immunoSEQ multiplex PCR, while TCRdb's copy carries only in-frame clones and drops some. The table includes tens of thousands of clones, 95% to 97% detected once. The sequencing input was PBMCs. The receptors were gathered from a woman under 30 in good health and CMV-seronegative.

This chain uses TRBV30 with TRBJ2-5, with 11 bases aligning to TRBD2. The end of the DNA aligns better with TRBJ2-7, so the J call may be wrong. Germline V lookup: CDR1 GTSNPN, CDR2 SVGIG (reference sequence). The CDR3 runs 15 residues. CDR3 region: CAWSRLTSGSYEQYF. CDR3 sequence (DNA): TGTGCCTGGAGCCGACTCACTAGCGGGAGCTACGAGCAGTACTTC.

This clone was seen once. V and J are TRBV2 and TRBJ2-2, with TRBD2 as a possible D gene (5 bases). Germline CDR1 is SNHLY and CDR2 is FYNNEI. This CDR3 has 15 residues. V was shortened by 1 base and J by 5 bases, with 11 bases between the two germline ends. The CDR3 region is CASSEGASLTGELFF. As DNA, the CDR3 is TGTGCCAGCAGTGAAGGTGCTAGCCTGACCGGGGAGCTGTTTTTT.

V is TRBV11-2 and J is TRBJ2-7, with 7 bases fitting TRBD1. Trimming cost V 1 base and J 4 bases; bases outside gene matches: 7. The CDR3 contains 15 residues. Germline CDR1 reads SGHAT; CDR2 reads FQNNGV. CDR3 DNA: TGTGCCAGCAGCTTAGGACAGGGTTTTCCTTACGAGCAGTACTTC. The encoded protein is CASSLGQGFPYEQYF.

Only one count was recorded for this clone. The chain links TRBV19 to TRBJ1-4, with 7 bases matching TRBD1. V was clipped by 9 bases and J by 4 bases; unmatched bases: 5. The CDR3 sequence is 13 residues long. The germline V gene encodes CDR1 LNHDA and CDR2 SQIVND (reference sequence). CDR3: CASRGQLNEKLFF. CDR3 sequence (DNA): TGTGCCAGCAGGGGACAGCTTAATGAAAAACTGTTTTTT.

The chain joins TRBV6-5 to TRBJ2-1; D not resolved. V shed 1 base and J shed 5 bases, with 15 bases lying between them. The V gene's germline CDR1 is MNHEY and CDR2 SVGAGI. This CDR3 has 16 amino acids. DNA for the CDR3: TGTGCCAGCAGTTACTTAGCCCACCCCCCAAACAATGAGCAGTTCTTC. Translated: CASSYLAHPPNNEQFF.

This chain's CDR3 is CASSLQVGVSYNEQFF. For the CDR3, the DNA is TGTGCCAGCAGCTTACAGGTGGGAGTCTCCTACAATGAGCAGTTCTTC. The chain recombines TRBV11-2 with TRBJ2-1; D perhaps matches TRBD2 (5 bases). Germline lookup yields CDR1 SGHAT and CDR2 FQNNGV. The CDR3 covers 16 residues. Trimming shortened V by 2 bases and J by 0 bases, and 11 bases separated the two germline ends.

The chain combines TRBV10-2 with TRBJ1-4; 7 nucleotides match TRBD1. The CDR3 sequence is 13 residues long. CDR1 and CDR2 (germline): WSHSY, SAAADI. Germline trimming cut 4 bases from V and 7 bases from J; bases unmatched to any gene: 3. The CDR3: CASSGTGSEKLFF. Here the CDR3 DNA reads TGCGCCAGCAGTGGGACAGGTAGTGAAAAACTGTTTTTT.

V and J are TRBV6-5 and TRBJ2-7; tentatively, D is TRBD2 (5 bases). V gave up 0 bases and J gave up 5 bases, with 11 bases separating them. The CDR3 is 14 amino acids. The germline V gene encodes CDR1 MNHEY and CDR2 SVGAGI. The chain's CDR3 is CASSYSLRAHEQYF. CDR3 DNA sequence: TGTGCCAGCAGTTACTCGTTGCGGGCCCACGAGCAGTACTTC.

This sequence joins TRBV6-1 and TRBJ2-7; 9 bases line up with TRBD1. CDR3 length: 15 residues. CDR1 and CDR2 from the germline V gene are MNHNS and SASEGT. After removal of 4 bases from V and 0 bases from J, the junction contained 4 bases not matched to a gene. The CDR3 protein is CASSAWTGASYEQYF. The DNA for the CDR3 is TGTGCCAGCAGTGCTTGGACAGGGGCCTCCTACGAGCAGTACTTC.

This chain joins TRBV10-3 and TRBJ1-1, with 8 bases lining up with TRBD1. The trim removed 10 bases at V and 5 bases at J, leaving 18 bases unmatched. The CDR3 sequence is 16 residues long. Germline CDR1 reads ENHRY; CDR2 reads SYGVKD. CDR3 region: CATHQLLTGAGTEAFF. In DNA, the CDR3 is TGTGCCACCCACCAGCTTCTGACAGGGGCCGGAACTGAAGCTTTCTTT.

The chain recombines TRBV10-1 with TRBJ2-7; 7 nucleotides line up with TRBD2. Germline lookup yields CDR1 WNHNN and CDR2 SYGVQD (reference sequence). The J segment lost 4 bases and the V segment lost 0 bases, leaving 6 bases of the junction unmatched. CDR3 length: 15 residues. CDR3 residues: CASSESSTSMYEQYF. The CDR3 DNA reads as TGCGCCAGCAGTGAGTCGTCGACTAGCATGTACGAGCAGTACTTC.

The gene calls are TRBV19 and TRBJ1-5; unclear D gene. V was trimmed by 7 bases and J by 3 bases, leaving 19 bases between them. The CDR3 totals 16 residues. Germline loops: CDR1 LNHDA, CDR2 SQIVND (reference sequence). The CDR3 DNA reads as TGTGCCAGTAAGTCGGGAAATAGTAAATCCAATCAGCCCCAGCATTTT. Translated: CASKSGNSKSNQPQHF.

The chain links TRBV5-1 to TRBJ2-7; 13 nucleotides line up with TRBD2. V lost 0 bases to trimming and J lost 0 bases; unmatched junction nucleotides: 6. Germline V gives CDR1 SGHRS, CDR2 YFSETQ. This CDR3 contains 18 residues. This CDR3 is CASSLAGTSGVRSYEQYF. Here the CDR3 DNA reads TGCGCCAGCAGCTTGGCCGGGACTAGCGGGGTCCGCTCCTACGAGCAGTACTTC.

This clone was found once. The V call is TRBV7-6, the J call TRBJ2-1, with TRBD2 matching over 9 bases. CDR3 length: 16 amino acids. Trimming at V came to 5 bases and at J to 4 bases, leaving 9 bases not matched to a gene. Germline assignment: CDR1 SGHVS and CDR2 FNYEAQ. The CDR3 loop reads CASSPGTSRLYNEQFF. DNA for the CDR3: TGTGCCAGCAGCCCCGGGACTAGCCGTCTATACAATGAGCAGTTCTTC.

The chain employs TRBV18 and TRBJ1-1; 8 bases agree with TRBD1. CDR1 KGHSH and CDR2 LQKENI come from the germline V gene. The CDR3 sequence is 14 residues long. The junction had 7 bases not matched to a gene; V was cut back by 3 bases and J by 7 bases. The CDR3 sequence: CASSPQGAEREAFF. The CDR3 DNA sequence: TGTGCCAGCTCACCGCAGGGGGCGGAACGTGAAGCTTTCTTT.

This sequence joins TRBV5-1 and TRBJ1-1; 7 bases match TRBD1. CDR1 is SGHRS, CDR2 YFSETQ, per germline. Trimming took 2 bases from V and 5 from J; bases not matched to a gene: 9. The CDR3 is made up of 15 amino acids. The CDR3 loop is CASSFSRGEITEAFF. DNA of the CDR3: TGCGCCAGCAGCTTTTCCAGGGGGGAGATTACTGAAGCTTTCTTT.

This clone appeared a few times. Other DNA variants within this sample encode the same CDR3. CDR3 region: CASSLLGQDNSPLHF. CDR3 DNA: TGTGCCAGCAGTTTATTGGGACAGGATAATTCACCCCTCCACTTT. The V call is TRBV28, the J call TRBJ1-6, with 8 bases that match TRBD1. With V trimmed by 1 base and J by 5 bases, 1 base remained unmatched. Germline CDR1 is MDHEN and CDR2 is SYDVKM. The CDR3 contains 15 residues.

The CDR3 region has the DNA TGTGCCAGCAGTTACGGTTCGGGACAGGGGACCTACGAGCAGTACTTC. Protein product: CASSYGSGQGTYEQYF. The V gene is TRBV6-5, the J gene TRBJ2-7; 10 bases fit TRBD1. The CDR3 runs to 16 residues. V shed 2 bases, J shed 2 bases, and the junction held 6 bases outside the gene matches. CDR1 is MNHEY and CDR2 is SVGAGI in the germline V gene.

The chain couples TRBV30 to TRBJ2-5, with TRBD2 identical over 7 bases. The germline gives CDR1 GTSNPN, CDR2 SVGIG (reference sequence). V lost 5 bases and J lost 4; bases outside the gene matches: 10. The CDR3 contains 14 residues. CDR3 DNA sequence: TGTGCCTGGTTGAGTGGGAGGGGATCAGAGACCCAGTACTTC. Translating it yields CAWLSGRGSETQYF.

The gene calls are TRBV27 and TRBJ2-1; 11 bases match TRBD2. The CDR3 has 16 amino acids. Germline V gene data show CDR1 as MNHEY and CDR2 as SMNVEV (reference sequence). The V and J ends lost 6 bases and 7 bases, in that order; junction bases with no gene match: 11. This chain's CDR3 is CASSKTGTSGSNEQFF. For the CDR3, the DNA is TGTGCCAGCAGCAAGACCGGTACTAGCGGGAGTAATGAGCAGTTCTTC.

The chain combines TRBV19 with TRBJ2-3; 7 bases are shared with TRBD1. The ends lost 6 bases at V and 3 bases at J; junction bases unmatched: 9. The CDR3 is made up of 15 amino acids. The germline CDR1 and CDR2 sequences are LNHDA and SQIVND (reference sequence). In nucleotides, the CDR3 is TGTGCCAGTAGAGACAGGGCGGGTGTAACAGATACGCAGTATTTT. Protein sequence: CASRDRAGVTDTQYF.

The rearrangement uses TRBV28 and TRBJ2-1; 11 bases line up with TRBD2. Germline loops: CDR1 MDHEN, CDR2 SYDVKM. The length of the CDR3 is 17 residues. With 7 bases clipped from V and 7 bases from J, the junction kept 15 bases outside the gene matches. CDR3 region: CASTPAGLAGGFNEQFF. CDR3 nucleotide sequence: TGTGCCAGCACCCCCGCCGGGCTAGCGGGAGGTTTTAATGAGCAGTTCTTC.

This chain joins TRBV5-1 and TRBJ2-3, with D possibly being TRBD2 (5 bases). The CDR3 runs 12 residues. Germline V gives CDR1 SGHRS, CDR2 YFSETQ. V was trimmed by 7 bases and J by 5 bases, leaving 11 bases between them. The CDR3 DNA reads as TGCGCCAGCTCCGATGAGGGAGATACGCAGTATTTT. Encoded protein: CASSDEGDTQYF.

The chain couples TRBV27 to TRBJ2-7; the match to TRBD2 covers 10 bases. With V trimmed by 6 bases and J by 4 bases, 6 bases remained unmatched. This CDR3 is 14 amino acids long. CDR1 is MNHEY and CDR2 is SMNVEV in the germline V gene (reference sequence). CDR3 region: CASSELAGYYEQYF. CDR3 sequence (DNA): TGTGCCAGCAGCGAACTAGCGGGATATTACGAGCAGTACTTC.

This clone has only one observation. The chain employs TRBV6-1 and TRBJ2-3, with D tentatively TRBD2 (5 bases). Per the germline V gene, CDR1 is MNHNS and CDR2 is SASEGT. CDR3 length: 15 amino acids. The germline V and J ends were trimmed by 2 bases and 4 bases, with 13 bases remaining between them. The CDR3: CASSEPGLAPDTQYF. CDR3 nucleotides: TGTGCCAGCAGTGAACCAGGACTGGCGCCAGATACGCAGTATTTT.